This T cell receptor (beta chain) was found in a study of T cell repertoires in cytomegalovirus infection. Germline V gene lookup returns CDR1 GTSNPN and CDR2 SVGIG (reference sequence). V lost 0 bases and J 4 bases, leaving 9 bases between the germline ends. This CDR3 is 13 amino acids long. For this clonotype: Its antigen remains unknown.

TCRdb redid the calling of the reads with MiXCR, one entry per CDR3 protein. The data hold a few hundred thousand distinct CDR3 sequences, with 40% observed a single time. The starting material was cultured PBMCs, obtained from culture after CMV antigen stimulation. The rearrangement joins TRBV30 to TRBJ1-2; D unclear. The sequence was obtained from a human donor in good health (CMV status not recorded). Some clones in this sample may be carry-over from other donors' samples. The DNA for the CDR3 is TGTGCCTGGAGTGTAGGAAACTCCTATGGCTACACCTTC. Its protein is CAWSVGNSYGYTF. Variable domain in full (rest from reference TRBV30 and TRBJ1-2): SQTIHQWPATLVQPVGSPLSLECTVEGTSNPNLYWYRQAAGRGLQLLFYSVGIGQISSEVPQNLSASRPQDRQFILSSKKLLLSDSGFYLCAWSVGNSYGYTFGSGTRLTVV.